This TCR beta chain was identified during a study of blood T cell repertoires in COVID-19. Source study methods: It was from reference gene primer amplification that nucleated cell counts were estimated. Here immunoSEQ multiplex PCR was the method, and the copy in TCRdb shows in-frame clones only, minus some. V and J calls and clone size are those listed in that table; D and trimming were worked out from the DNA. The sample yields about 150,000 clones, 87% seen once. V was clipped by 3 bases and J by 3 bases, with 11 bases between them. The V gene's germline CDR1 is LNHDA and CDR2 SQIVND (reference sequence). This CDR3 has 14 residues.

The gene calls are TRBV19 and TRBJ1-2; possible D gene TRBD1, 6 bases. The source material was peripheral blood. This TCR was recovered from a human donor in a cohort sampled during active COVID-19. CDR3 coding DNA: TGTGCCAGTAGTATTCCAGGGGAATACTATGGCTACACCTTC. As protein: CASSIPGEYYGYTF.